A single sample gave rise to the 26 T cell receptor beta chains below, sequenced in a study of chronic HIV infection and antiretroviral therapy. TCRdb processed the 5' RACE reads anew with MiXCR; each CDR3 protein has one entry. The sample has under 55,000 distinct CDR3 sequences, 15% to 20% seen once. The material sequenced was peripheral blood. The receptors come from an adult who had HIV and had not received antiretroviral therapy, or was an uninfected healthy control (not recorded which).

CDR3: CASSTGGNSPLHF. The DNA of the CDR3 is TGCGCCAGCAGCACAGGGGGCAATTCACCCCTCCACTTT. The rearrangement joins TRBV5-1 to TRBJ1-6; 9 bases match TRBD1. The CDR3 is 13 amino acids. CDR1 and CDR2 from the germline V gene are SGHRS and YFSETQ. V was clipped by 4 bases and J by 7 bases; unmatched bases: 0.

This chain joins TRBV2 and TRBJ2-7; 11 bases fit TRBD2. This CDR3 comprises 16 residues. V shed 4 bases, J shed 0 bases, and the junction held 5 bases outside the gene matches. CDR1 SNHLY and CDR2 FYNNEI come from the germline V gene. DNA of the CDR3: TGTGCCAGCAGTGCCGGGACTAGCGGCAACTCCTACGAGCAGTACTTC. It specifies CASSAGTSGNSYEQYF.

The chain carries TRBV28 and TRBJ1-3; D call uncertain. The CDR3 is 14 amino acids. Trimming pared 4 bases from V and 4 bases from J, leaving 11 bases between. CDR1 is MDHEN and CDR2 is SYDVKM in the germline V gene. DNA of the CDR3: TGTGCCAGCAGTTCTCAGTTTTTAGGAAACACCATATATTTT. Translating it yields CASSSQFLGNTIYF.

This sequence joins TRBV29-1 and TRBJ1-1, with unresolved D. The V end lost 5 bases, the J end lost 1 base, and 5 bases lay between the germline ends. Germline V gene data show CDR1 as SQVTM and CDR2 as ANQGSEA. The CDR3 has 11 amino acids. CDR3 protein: CSVSGNTEAFF. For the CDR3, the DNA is TGCAGCGTTTCAGGGAACACTGAAGCTTTCTTT.

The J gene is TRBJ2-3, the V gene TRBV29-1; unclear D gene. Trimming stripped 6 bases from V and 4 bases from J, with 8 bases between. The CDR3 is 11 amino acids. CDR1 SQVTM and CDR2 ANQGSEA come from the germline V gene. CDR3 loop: CSVQPPDTQYF. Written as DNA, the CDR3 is TGCAGCGTCCAGCCCCCAGATACGCAGTATTTT.

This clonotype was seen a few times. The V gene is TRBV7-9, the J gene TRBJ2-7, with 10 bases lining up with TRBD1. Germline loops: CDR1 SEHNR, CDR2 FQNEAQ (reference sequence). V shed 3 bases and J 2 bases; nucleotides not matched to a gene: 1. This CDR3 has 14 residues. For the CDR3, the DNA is TGTGCCAGCAGCTTGGGGACAGGGGCCTACGAGCAGTACTTC. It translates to CASSLGTGAYEQYF.

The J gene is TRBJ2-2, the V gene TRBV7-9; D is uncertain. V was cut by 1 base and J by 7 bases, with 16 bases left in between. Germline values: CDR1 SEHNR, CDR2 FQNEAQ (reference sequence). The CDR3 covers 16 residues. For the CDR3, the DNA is TGTGCCAGCAGCTTAGGCCAGCTTAACAAGGGCGGGGAGCTGTTTTTT. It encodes CASSLGQLNKGGELFF.

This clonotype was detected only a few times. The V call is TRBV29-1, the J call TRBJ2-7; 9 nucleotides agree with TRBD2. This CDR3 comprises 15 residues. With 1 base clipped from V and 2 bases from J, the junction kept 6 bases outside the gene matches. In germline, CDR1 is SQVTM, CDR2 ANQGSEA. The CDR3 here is CSVEGRREGPYEQYF. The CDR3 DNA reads TGCAGCGTTGAAGGTCGGCGGGAGGGCCCCTACGAGCAGTACTTC.

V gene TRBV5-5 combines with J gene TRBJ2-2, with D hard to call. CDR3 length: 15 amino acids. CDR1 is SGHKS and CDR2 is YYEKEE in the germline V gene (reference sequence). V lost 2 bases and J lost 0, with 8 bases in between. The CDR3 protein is CASSFRSSNTGELFF. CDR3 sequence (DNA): TGTGCCAGCAGCTTCAGGAGTTCGAACACCGGGGAGCTGTTTTTT.

CDR3 sequence: CASSSRTGGTPYEQYF. CDR3 nucleotide sequence: TGTGCCAGCAGCTCCCGGACAGGGGGTACCCCATACGAGCAGTACTTC. The chain combines TRBV7-9 with TRBJ2-7; TRBD1 agrees at 10 bases. The V gene end was trimmed by 4 bases and the J gene end by 4 bases; junction bases not matched to a gene: 10. This CDR3 region has 16 residues. The V gene's germline CDR1 is SEHNR and CDR2 FQNEAQ (reference sequence). The complete variable domain, with remaining parts taken from reference TRBV7-9 and TRBJ2-7, reads DTGVSQNPRHKITKRGQNVTFRCDPISEHNRLYWYRQTLGQGPEFLTYFQNEAQLEKSRLLSDRFSAERPKGSFSTLEIQRTEQGDSAMYLCASSSRTGGTPYEQYFGPGTRLTVT.

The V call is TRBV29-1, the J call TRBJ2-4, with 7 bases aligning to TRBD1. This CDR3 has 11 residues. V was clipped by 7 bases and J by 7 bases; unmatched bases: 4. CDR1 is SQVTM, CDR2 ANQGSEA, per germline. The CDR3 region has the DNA TGCAGCGCTAGACAGGGCAACATTCAGTACTTC. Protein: CSARQGNIQYF.

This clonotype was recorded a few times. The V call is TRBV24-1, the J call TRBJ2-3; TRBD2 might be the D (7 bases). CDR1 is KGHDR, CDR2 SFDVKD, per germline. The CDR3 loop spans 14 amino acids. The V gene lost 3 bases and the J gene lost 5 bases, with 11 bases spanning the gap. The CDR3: CATSDGGGGDTQYF. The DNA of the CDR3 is TGTGCCACCAGTGATGGGGGGGGCGGAGATACGCAGTATTTT.

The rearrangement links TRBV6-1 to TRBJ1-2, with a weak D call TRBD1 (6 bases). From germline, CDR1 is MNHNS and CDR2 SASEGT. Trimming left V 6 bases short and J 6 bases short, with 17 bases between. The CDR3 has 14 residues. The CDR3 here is CASRGQGTENGYTF. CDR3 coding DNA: TGTGCCAGCAGGGGACAAGGAACTGAAAATGGCTACACCTTC.

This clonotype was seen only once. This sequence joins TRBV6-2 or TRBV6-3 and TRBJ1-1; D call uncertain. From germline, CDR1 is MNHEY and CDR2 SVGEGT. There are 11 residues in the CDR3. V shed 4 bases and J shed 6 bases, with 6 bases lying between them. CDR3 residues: CASSSGPEAFF. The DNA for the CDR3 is TGTGCCAGCAGTTCAGGCCCTGAAGCTTTCTTT.

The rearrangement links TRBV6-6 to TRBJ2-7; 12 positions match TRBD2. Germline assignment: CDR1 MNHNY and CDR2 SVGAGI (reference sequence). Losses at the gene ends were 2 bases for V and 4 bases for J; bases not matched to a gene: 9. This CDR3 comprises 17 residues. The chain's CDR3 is CASSYDPTSGSEYEQYF. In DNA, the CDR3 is TGTGCCAGCAGTTACGATCCGACTAGCGGGAGTGAATACGAGCAGTACTTC.

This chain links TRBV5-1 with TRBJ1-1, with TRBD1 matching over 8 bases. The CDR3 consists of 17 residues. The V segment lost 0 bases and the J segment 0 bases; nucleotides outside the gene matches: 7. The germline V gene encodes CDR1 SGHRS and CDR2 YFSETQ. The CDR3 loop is CASSLVGDRRLNTEAFF. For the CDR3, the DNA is TGCGCCAGCAGCTTGGTCGGGGACAGGCGATTGAACACTGAAGCTTTCTTT.

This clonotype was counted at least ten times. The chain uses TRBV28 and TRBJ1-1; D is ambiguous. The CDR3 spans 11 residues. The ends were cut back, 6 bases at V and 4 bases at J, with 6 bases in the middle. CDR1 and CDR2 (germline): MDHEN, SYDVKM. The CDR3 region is CASRGGTEAFF. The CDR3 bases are TGTGCCAGCAGGGGCGGCACTGAAGCTTTCTTT.

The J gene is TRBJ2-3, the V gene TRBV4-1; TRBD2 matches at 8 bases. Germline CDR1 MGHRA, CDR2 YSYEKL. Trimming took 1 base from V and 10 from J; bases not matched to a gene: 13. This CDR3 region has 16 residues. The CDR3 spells CASSQVWGGSGSPQYF. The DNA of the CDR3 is TGCGCCAGCAGCCAAGTCTGGGGGGGCAGCGGGAGTCCGCAGTATTTT.

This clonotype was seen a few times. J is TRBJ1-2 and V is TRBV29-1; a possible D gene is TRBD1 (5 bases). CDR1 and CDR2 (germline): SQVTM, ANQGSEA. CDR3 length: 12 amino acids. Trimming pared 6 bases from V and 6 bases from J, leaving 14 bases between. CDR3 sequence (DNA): TGCAGCGTCGCCCAGGGCGCGGATGGCTACACCTTC. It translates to CSVAQGADGYTF.

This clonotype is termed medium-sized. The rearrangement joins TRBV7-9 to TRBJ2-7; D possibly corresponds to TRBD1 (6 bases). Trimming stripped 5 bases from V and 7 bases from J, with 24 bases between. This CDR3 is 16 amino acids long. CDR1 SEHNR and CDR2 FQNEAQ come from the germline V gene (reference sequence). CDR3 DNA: TGTGCCAGCAGCCTACCGGGACACGAGGGGATGATGGAGCAGTACTTC. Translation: CASSLPGHEGMMEQYF.

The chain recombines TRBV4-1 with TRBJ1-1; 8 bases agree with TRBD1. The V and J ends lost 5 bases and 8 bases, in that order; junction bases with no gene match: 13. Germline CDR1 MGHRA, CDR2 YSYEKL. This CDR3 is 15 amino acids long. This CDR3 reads CASSALLRGLGEAFF. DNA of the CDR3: TGCGCCAGCAGCGCCCTCCTCAGGGGGCTGGGAGAAGCTTTCTTT.

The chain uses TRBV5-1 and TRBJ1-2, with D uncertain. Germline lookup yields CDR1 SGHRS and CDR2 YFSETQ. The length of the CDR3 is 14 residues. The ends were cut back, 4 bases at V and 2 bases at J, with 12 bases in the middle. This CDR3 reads CASSPSGGNYGYTF. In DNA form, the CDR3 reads TGCGCCAGCAGCCCAAGCGGCGGGAACTATGGCTACACCTTC.

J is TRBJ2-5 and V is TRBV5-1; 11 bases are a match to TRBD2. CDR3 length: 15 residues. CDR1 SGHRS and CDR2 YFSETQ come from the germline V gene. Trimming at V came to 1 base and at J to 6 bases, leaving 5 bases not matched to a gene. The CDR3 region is CASSLTSGSAKTQYF. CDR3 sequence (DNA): TGCGCCAGCAGCTTGACTAGCGGGAGTGCAAAGACCCAGTACTTC.

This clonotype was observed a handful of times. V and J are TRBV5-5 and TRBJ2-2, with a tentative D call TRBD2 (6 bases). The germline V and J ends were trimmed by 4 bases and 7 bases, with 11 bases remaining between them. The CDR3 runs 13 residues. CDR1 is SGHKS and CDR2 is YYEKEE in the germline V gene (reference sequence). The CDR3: CASSGTGLGELFF. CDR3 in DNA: TGTGCCAGCAGCGGGACGGGACTCGGGGAGCTGTTTTTT.

The CDR3 DNA is TGCAGCGTTGAAACGGGGGTCCTGGGGAATGAGCAGTTCTTC. Encoded protein: CSVETGVLGNEQFF. The V and J genes are TRBV29-1 and TRBJ2-1, with a weak D call TRBD2 (6 bases). In germline, CDR1 is SQVTM, CDR2 ANQGSEA. The CDR3 runs to 14 residues. V was trimmed by 2 bases and J by 7 bases, leaving 15 bases between them.

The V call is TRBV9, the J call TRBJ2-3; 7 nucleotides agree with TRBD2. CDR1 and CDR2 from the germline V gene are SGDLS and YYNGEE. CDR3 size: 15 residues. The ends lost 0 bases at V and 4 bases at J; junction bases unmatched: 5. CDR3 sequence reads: CASSVESGMADTQYF. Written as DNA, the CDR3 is TGTGCCAGCAGCGTAGAAAGCGGGATGGCAGATACGCAGTATTTT.